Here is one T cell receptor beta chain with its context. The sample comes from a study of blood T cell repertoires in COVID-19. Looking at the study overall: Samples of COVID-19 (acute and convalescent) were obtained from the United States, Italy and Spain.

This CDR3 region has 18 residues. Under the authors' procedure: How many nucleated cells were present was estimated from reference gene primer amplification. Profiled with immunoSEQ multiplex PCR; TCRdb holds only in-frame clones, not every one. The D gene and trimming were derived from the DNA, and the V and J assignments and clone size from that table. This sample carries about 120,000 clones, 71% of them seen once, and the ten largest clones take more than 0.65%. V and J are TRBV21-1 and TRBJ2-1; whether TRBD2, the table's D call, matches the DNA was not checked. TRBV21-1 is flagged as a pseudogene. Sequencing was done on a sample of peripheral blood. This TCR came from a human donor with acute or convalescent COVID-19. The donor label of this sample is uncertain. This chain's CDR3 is CASILKGVAGDHYNEQFF. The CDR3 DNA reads TGTGCCAGCATCCTAAAAGGAGTAGCGGGGGACCACTACAATGAGCAGTTCTTC.